These 4 T cell receptor beta chains were all obtained from the same sample, sequenced in a study of T cell repertoires in aging, cancer and after chemotherapy. TCR beta rearrangements were amplified from peripheral blood genomic DNA. Rearranged V-D-J TRB sequences were amplified with a mixed TRB-A/B primer pool. MiXCR was run by TCRdb on the multiplex PCR reads, yielding one entry per CDR3 protein. The sample holds more than 9,000 distinct CDR3 sequences, 40% to 45% seen once. The sample taken for sequencing was blood. These receptors originate from a human donor in good health.

The CDR3 coding sequence is TGTGCCAGTAGTCCCCGAGGGGGGACCCGGGATACGCAGTATTTT. It encodes CASSPRGGTRDTQYF. The V call is TRBV19, the J call TRBJ2-3; D might be TRBD1 or TRBD2, each matching 6 bases. V was pared by 5 bases and J by 6 bases, with 18 bases between. Germline CDR1 is LNHDA and CDR2 is SQIVND (reference sequence). This CDR3 contains 15 residues.

The chain couples TRBV6-5 to TRBJ2-3; D unclear. This CDR3 contains 16 residues. The germline V gene has CDR1 MNHEY and CDR2 SVGAGI. The ends were cut back, 2 bases at V and 0 bases at J, with 12 bases in the middle. This CDR3 reads CASSYGPAESTDTQYF. In DNA, the CDR3 is TGTGCCAGCAGTTACGGGCCGGCGGAGAGCACAGATACGCAGTATTTT.

The chain has TRBV12-3 or TRBV12-4 and TRBJ1-1, with TRBD1 matching over 8 bases. The CDR3 is 15 amino acids. The junction had 6 bases not matched to a gene; V was cut back by 5 bases and J by 1 base. CDR3 loop: CASSVVQGANTEAFF. CDR3 nucleotides: TGTGCCAGCAGTGTCGTCCAGGGGGCGAACACTGAAGCTTTCTTT.

CDR3 in DNA: TGCGCCAGCAGTAAGGGTCGTGGAAACACCATATATTTT. It is translated as CASSKGRGNTIYF. The rearrangement uses TRBV5-1 and TRBJ1-3; D remains unclear. V lost 5 bases and J 3 bases, leaving 9 bases between the germline ends. CDR3 length: 13 amino acids. CDR1 is SGHRS and CDR2 is YFSETQ in the germline V gene.